Shown below are 25 T cell receptor beta chains from a single sample sequenced in a study of blood T cell repertoires in COVID-19. The table came from immunoSEQ multiplex PCR; TCRdb's copy has only in-frame clones and leaves some out. The sample records around 260,000 clones, around 87% being singletons. The sample taken for sequencing was peripheral blood. The receptors were gathered from a woman aged 50 to 65 with acute or convalescent COVID-19.

The V gene is TRBV4-3, the J gene TRBJ1-3, with 8 bases aligning to TRBD1. J lost 8 bases, V lost 4 bases, and 7 bases had no gene match. Per the germline V gene, CDR1 is LGHNA and CDR2 is YSLEER. This CDR3 region has 14 residues. This CDR3 reads CASSPTTGGYTIYF. CDR3 bases: TGCGCCAGCAGCCCCACTACAGGGGGATACACCATATATTTT.

The chain employs TRBV27 and TRBJ2-3, with 9 positions matching TRBD2. The germline gives CDR1 MNHEY, CDR2 SMNVEV (reference sequence). The J segment lost 4 bases and the V segment lost 6 bases, leaving 17 bases of the junction unmatched. This CDR3 is 18 amino acids long. CDR3 bases: TGTGCCAGCAGACCAGGGGGGGGTAGCGGGAGTTCCGCAGATACGCAGTATTTT. It yields the protein CASRPGGGSGSSADTQYF.

The genes are TRBV9 and TRBJ1-1; D remains ambiguous. Trimming shortened V by 5 bases and J by 7 bases, and 12 bases separated the two germline ends. This CDR3 is 12 amino acids long. Germline lookup yields CDR1 SGDLS and CDR2 YYNGEE. The CDR3 protein is CASRPDGDEAFF. The CDR3 DNA sequence: TGTGCCAGCAGACCCGACGGGGATGAAGCTTTCTTT. Complete variable domain (other parts from reference TRBV9 and TRBJ1-1): DSGVTQTPKHLITATGQRVTLRCSPRSGDLSVYWYQQSLDQGLQFLIQYYNGEERAKGNILERFSAQQFPDLHSELNLSSLELGDSALYFCASRPDGDEAFFGQGTRLTVV.

Regarding this clone: The junction differs from germline at one of its ends, possibly a read error. CDR3 DNA: TGTGCCAGCAGCCAAGACCCCAGGGGGCCCCTTTTCATCTTC. It encodes CASSQDPRGPLFIF. The V call is TRBV7-3, the J call TRBJ2-1, with 8 bases matching TRBD1. The CDR3 is made up of 14 amino acids. Germline assignment: CDR1 SGHTA and CDR2 FQGTGA.

The chain links TRBV7-4 to TRBJ1-5; 9 bases map to TRBD1. The CDR3 runs to 16 residues. Germline trimming cut 5 bases from V and 6 bases from J; bases unmatched to any gene: 11. Germline CDR1 SGHVT, CDR2 SQSDAQ. The CDR3 DNA is TGTGCCAGCAGCCTGGGTCCGGGACAGGGTTGTCAGCCCCAGCATTTT. This encodes CASSLGPGQGCQPQHF.

The rearrangement links TRBV10-2 to TRBJ1-6; the D gene is possibly TRBD1 (6 bases). The CDR3 is 17 amino acids. Trimming removed 6 bases from V and 0 bases from J, with 15 bases in between. The germline gives CDR1 WSHSY, CDR2 SAAADI. The CDR3 coding sequence is TGCGCCAGCAGCCCGGGACACTTAAGCTCCTATAATTCACCCCTCCACTTT. Its translation: CASSPGHLSSYNSPLHF.

The DNA of the CDR3 is TGTGCCAGTGAGGGAGGGGAAAGTAATCAGCCCCAGCATTTT. Translation gives CASEGGESNQPQHF. The chain links TRBV2 to TRBJ1-5; tentatively, D is TRBD1 (5 bases). Deletions cut 9 bases from V and 4 bases from J, with 16 bases between. The germline CDR1 and CDR2 sequences are SNHLY and FYNNEI. The CDR3 extends over 14 amino acids.

This chain joins TRBV10-3 and TRBJ1-4; D unresolved. The CDR3 length is 16 residues. Germline CDR1 and CDR2: ENHRY and SYGVKD. With 0 bases removed from V and 0 bases from J, the gap between germline ends came to 8 bases. CDR3 DNA: TGTGCCATCAGTGAGTCGCGGGGTACAACTAATGAAAAACTGTTTTTT. Its protein product is CAISESRGTTNEKLFF.

The chain couples TRBV7-9 to TRBJ2-7; 7 positions agree with TRBD1. Losses at the gene ends were 5 bases for V and 4 bases for J; bases not matched to a gene: 11. The CDR3 loop spans 15 amino acids. Germline values: CDR1 SEHNR, CDR2 FQNEAQ (reference sequence). The CDR3 sequence is CASSLTGTEGYEQYF. The CDR3 DNA reads TGTGCCAGCAGCCTAACCGGGACAGAGGGATACGAGCAGTACTTC.

The gene calls are TRBV28 and TRBJ2-7; weak D call: TRBD1 (5 bases). Looked up from germline, CDR1 is MDHEN and CDR2 is SYDVKM. The CDR3 is made up of 12 amino acids. Deletions cut 6 bases from V and 5 bases from J, with 11 bases between. The CDR3 is CASRGWGHEQYF. In nucleotides, the CDR3 is TGTGCCAGCAGGGGTTGGGGCCACGAGCAGTACTTC.

The chain uses TRBV11-2 and TRBJ1-2; D is perhaps TRBD1 (6 bases). The CDR3 totals 14 residues. Trimming stripped 5 bases from V and 4 bases from J, with 14 bases between. Looked up from germline, CDR1 is SGHAT and CDR2 is FQNNGV. The CDR3, as DNA: TGTGCCAGCAGCCGGGGGGCAGTCACCTATGGCTACACCTTC. Its translation is CASSRGAVTYGYTF.

The chain employs TRBV5-4 and TRBJ2-7; 7 nucleotides align to TRBD2. The germline V gene has CDR1 SGHNT and CDR2 YYREEE (reference sequence). Germline trimming cut 3 bases from V and 5 bases from J; bases unmatched to any gene: 8. There are 14 residues in the CDR3. CDR3 DNA sequence: TGTGCCAGCAGCTCCGCGGGACTAATCCACGAGCAGTACTTC. This codes for CASSSAGLIHEQYF.

The chain has TRBV4-2 and TRBJ1-1; D may be TRBD1 (5 bases). CDR1 LGHNA and CDR2 YNFKEQ come from the germline V gene. This CDR3 is built from 14 residues. V lost 2 bases, J lost 5 bases, and 12 bases lay in between. Here the CDR3 reads CASSQWGGGTEAFF. The CDR3 DNA sequence: TGTGCCAGCAGCCAATGGGGGGGAGGGACTGAAGCTTTCTTT.

In the case of this clone: The junction departs from the called germline gene at one end, perhaps through a read error. The CDR3 sequence: CAISEGTGLEF. The CDR3, as DNA: TGTGCCATCAGTGAGGGGACAGGCCTAGAGTTC. The chain recombines TRBV10-3 with TRBJ2-7, with 8 bases that match TRBD1. The CDR3 is 11 residues long. CDR1 is ENHRY, CDR2 SYGVKD, per germline.

This clone showed up just a few times. The chain couples TRBV6-5 to TRBJ2-5; TRBD2 matches at 7 bases. Unmatched junction bases numbered 10, after V lost 5 bases and J lost 4 bases. Germline lookup yields CDR1 MNHEY and CDR2 SVGAGI. The CDR3 runs to 15 residues. The CDR3 protein is CASSQRGAGVETQYF. The CDR3 bases are TGTGCCAGCAGTCAGAGGGGCGCGGGAGTAGAGACCCAGTACTTC.

This chain uses TRBV27 with TRBJ1-5, with TRBD1 matching over 9 bases. Germline CDR1 MNHEY, CDR2 SMNVEV (reference sequence). CDR3 length equals 15 residues. V dropped 6 bases and J dropped 5; count of bases not matched to a gene: 8. The CDR3 reads CASRSGTGPDQPQHF. The CDR3 nucleotides read TGTGCCAGCAGGTCCGGGACAGGGCCCGATCAGCCCCAGCATTTT.

This rearrangement joins TRBV9 to TRBJ2-1; 8 nucleotides line up with TRBD2. V trimming: 3 bases; J trimming: 13 bases; junction bases outside the gene matches: 9. Germline values: CDR1 SGDLS, CDR2 YYNGEE. The CDR3 extends over 13 amino acids. CDR3: CASSASGGSKQFF. CDR3 sequence (DNA): TGTGCCAGCAGCGCCTCGGGAGGGTCGAAACAGTTCTTC. The complete variable domain, with remaining parts taken from reference TRBV9 and TRBJ2-1, reads DSGVTQTPKHLITATGQRVTLRCSPRSGDLSVYWYQQSLDQGLQFLIQYYNGEERAKGNILERFSAQQFPDLHSELNLSSLELGDSALYFCASSASGGSKQFFGPGTRLTVL.

This rearrangement joins TRBV4-1 to TRBJ2-5, with 8 positions matching TRBD2. Trimming at V came to 1 base and at J to 5 bases, leaving 3 bases not matched to a gene. The germline gives CDR1 MGHRA, CDR2 YSYEKL. The CDR3 is 14 residues long. In DNA form, the CDR3 reads TGCGCCAGCAGCCAAGCGGGAGGGTGGGAGACCCAGTACTTC. It codes for CASSQAGGWETQYF.

V usage is TRBV5-1 and J usage is TRBJ2-2; TRBD2 is a possible D gene (5 bases). The V end was cut by 4 bases, the J end by 4 bases, with 14 bases between. CDR1 and CDR2 (germline): SGHRS, YFSETQ. CDR3 length: 15 amino acids. CDR3 DNA: TGCGCCAGCAGCCGCCGCCCCGGGATCACCGGGGAGCTGTTTTTT. Translated, it gives CASSRRPGITGELFF.

This chain connects TRBV19 to TRBJ2-3; 8 positions agree with TRBD1. The CDR3 extends over 13 amino acids. The V and J ends lost 4 bases and 6 bases, in that order; junction bases with no gene match: 3. CDR1 and CDR2 from the germline V gene are LNHDA and SQIVND (reference sequence). For the CDR3, the DNA is TGTGCCAGTAGTAATAGACAGGGGGATACGCAGTATTTT. Translated: CASSNRQGDTQYF.

This clone was counted between two and nine times. This chain joins TRBV3-1 (or the pseudogene TRBV3-2) and TRBJ1-2, with 7 positions matching TRBD1. This CDR3 comprises 16 residues. Germline CDR1 is LGHDT and CDR2 is YNNKEL (reference sequence). Trimming cost V 0 bases and J 6 bases; bases outside gene matches: 10. The CDR3: CASSQDHARGKDGYTF. For the CDR3, the DNA is TGTGCCAGCAGCCAAGATCATGCCAGGGGGAAGGATGGCTACACCTTC.

The V and J genes are TRBV7-8 and TRBJ2-7; TRBD1 aligns across 7 bases. The germline V gene encodes CDR1 SGHVS and CDR2 FQNEAQ. There are 14 residues in the CDR3. The J segment lost 3 bases and the V segment lost 2 bases, leaving 4 bases of the junction unmatched. CDR3 sequence reads: CASSLMGQSYEQYF. CDR3 DNA sequence: TGTGCCAGCAGCTTAATGGGACAGAGCTACGAGCAGTACTTC.

This clone has just one count. The gene calls are TRBV7-9 and TRBJ1-5; 9 bases agree with TRBD1. Germline assignment: CDR1 SEHNR and CDR2 FQNEAQ (reference sequence). V trimming: 3 bases; J trimming: 0 bases; junction bases outside the gene matches: 6. This CDR3 contains 17 residues. The CDR3 protein is CASSFGTGSFSNQPQHF. DNA of the CDR3: TGTGCCAGCAGCTTCGGGACAGGGTCGTTTAGCAATCAGCCCCAGCATTTT.

The rearrangement links TRBV7-9 to TRBJ1-1; possibly TRBD1 for D (5 bases). This CDR3 is 14 amino acids long. V was clipped by 1 base and J by 4 bases, with 10 bases between them. The germline CDR1 and CDR2 sequences are SEHNR and FQNEAQ (reference sequence). The chain's CDR3 is CASSLVAGLTEAFF. The CDR3 bases are TGTGCCAGCAGCTTAGTCGCAGGGCTCACTGAAGCTTTCTTT.

Here the CDR3 reads CASSLDAAAPTSGANVLTF. The CDR3 DNA follows: TGTGCCAGCAGCTTGGATGCTGCAGCGCCCACCTCTGGGGCCAACGTCCTGACTTTC. The chain is built from TRBV11-2 and TRBJ2-6; D not certain. The V gene's germline CDR1 is SGHAT and CDR2 FQNNGV. Trimming removed 3 bases at V and 0 bases at J, with 18 bases between. This CDR3 spans 19 amino acids.